A single sample gave rise to the 30 T cell receptor beta chains below, sequenced in a study of control samples from healthy donors and cancer patients. The table came from immunoSEQ multiplex PCR; TCRdb's copy has only in-frame clones and leaves some out. Of about 130,000 clones in the sample, 80% to 95% were seen once. Sequences were obtained from blood. These receptors all stem from a man younger than 35 in good health.

The rearrangement uses TRBV3-1 (or the pseudogene TRBV3-2) and TRBJ2-1, with a possible D match to TRBD1 (5 bases). Germline V gene lookup returns CDR1 LGHDT and CDR2 YNNKEL (reference sequence). The CDR3 covers 11 residues. The ends were cut back, 2 bases at V and 9 bases at J, with 5 bases in the middle. CDR3 residues: CASSQQGEQFF. In DNA, the CDR3 is TGTGCCAGCAGCCAACAGGGTGAGCAGTTCTTC.

The rearrangement uses TRBV5-4 and TRBJ2-7; 11 positions agree with TRBD2. Unmatched junction bases numbered 8, after V lost 2 bases and J lost 7 bases. Germline V CDR1 and CDR2: SGHNT, YYREEE (reference sequence). The CDR3 sequence is 15 residues long. CDR3 loop: CASSFGTSGITEQYF. The CDR3 region has the DNA TGTGCCAGCAGCTTCGGGACTAGCGGAATTACGGAGCAGTACTTC.

The rearrangement joins TRBV5-1 to TRBJ2-3, with D unresolved. Looked up from germline, CDR1 is SGHRS and CDR2 is YFSETQ. The V end was cut by 0 bases, the J end by 0 bases, with 8 bases between. This CDR3 region has 15 residues. CDR3 residues: CASSLVDGSTDTQYF. CDR3 in DNA: TGCGCCAGCAGCTTGGTGGACGGAAGCACAGATACGCAGTATTTT.

The V gene is TRBV6-5, the J gene TRBJ1-1, with D possibly being TRBD1 (6 bases). V gave up 7 bases and J gave up 1 base, with 13 bases separating them. The CDR3 contains 14 residues. Germline V gives CDR1 MNHEY, CDR2 SVGAGI. CDR3 region: CASIPTGSNTEAFF. The CDR3 DNA is TGTGCCAGCATCCCGACAGGTTCGAACACTGAAGCTTTCTTT.

The chain couples TRBV24-1 to TRBJ1-5; D possibly corresponds to TRBD1 (5 bases). V dropped 3 bases and J dropped 8 bases, with 16 bases sitting between them. The CDR3 has 15 residues. Germline V gene sequence: CDR1 KGHDR, CDR2 SFDVKD. CDR3 DNA sequence: TGTGCCACCAGTGATCCTGCCGGGGGTGCGGAGCCCCAGCATTTT. Translation gives CATSDPAGGAEPQHF.

This chain connects TRBV3-1 (or the pseudogene TRBV3-2) to TRBJ2-2; TRBD2 matches 16 bases. Germline lookup yields CDR1 LGHDT and CDR2 YNNKEL (reference sequence). The CDR3 loop spans 20 amino acids. V was pared by 4 bases and J by 5 bases, with 13 bases of the junction left unmatched. The CDR3 here is CASSPKGLAGGPIGTGELFF. DNA of the CDR3: TGTGCCAGCAGCCCGAAGGGACTAGCGGGAGGGCCGATCGGGACCGGGGAGCTGTTTTTT.

This clone was recorded a few times. J is TRBJ1-5 and V is TRBV28; possibly TRBD1 for D (6 bases). V lost 2 bases and J 6 bases, leaving 8 bases between the germline ends. Per germline, CDR1 MDHEN and CDR2 SYDVKM. The CDR3 length is 13 residues. This chain's CDR3 is CASSLGTLQPQHF. The DNA of the CDR3 is TGTGCCAGCAGTTTAGGGACACTTCAGCCCCAGCATTTT.

Only one count was recorded for this clone. The chain combines TRBV2 with TRBJ2-7; TRBD1 agrees at 7 bases. Germline V CDR1 and CDR2: SNHLY, FYNNEI. The trim removed 9 bases at V and 3 bases at J, leaving 5 bases unmatched. CDR3 length: 12 residues. The CDR3 region has the DNA TGTGCCAGTCACAGGGGATACTACGAGCAGTACTTC. This sequence encodes CASHRGYYEQYF. The complete variable domain, with remaining parts taken from reference TRBV2 and TRBJ2-7, reads EPEVTQTPSHQVTQMGQEVILRCVPISNHLYFYWYRQILGQKVEFLVSFYNNEISEKSEIFDDQFSVERPDGSNFTLKIRSTKLEDSAMYFCASHRGYYEQYFGPGTRLTVT.

The chain carries TRBV15 and TRBJ1-5; no clear D. Trimming took off 6 bases at V and 3 bases at J, with 18 bases between the two ends. The germline CDR1 and CDR2 sequences are LNHNV and YYDKDF (reference sequence). This CDR3 comprises 16 residues. The CDR3 DNA sequence: TGTGCCACCAGTAAATCTAAAAGACGGAACAATCAGCCCCAGCATTTT. It translates to CATSKSKRRNNQPQHF.

V usage is TRBV9 and J usage is TRBJ1-6; D gene uncertain. The CDR3 has 15 amino acids. The V end lost 3 bases, the J end lost 7 bases, and 14 bases lay between the germline ends. Looked up from germline, CDR1 is SGDLS and CDR2 is YYNGEE. The CDR3 DNA reads as TGTGCCAGCAGCGAGGCCCCGGGGTACAATTCACCCCTCCACTTT. This translates into CASSEAPGYNSPLHF.

The chain couples TRBV6-2 or TRBV6-3 to TRBJ1-2; TRBD1 might be the D (5 bases). The CDR3 extends over 13 amino acids. V gave up 0 bases and J gave up 8 bases, with 10 bases separating them. Germline values: CDR1 MNHEY, CDR2 SVGEGT. CDR3 residues: CASSYSGTRGYTF. Written as DNA, the CDR3 is TGTGCCAGCAGTTACTCGGGGACCCGAGGCTACACCTTC.

The chain joins TRBV5-1 to TRBJ2-3, with unresolved D. CDR3 length: 14 residues. The germline gives CDR1 SGHRS, CDR2 YFSETQ. Trimming cost V 5 bases and J 0 bases, with 10 bases left between them. CDR3 DNA sequence: TGCGCCAGCAGGGGCCACCTAAGCACAGATACGCAGTATTTT. Its translation: CASRGHLSTDTQYF. The full variable domain, with the rest looked up from reference TRBV5-1 and TRBJ2-3, is KAGVTQTPRYLIKTRGQQVTLSCSPISGHRSVSWYQQTPGQGLQFLFEYFSETQRNKGNFPGRFSGRQFSNSRSEMNVSTLELGDSALYLCASRGHLSTDTQYFGPGTRLTVL.

The chain employs TRBV30 and TRBJ2-1, with 7 bases that match TRBD2. The CDR3 has 15 amino acids. Germline V CDR1 and CDR2: GTSNPN, SVGIG (reference sequence). V lost 4 bases and J lost 8; bases outside the gene matches: 14. Here the CDR3 DNA reads TGTGCCTGGAATGGGAGGGCCGGAAGCATCGATGAGCAGTTCTTC. Amino acid sequence: CAWNGRAGSIDEQFF.

In its sample, this clone was seen a few times. J is TRBJ1-2 and V is TRBV7-9; D is unresolved. The V end lost 1 base, the J end lost 6 bases, and 15 bases lay between the germline ends. The CDR3 has 15 amino acids. CDR1 and CDR2 from the germline V gene are SEHNR and FQNEAQ (reference sequence). The CDR3 reads CASSLGTTPADGYTF. The DNA for the CDR3 is TGTGCCAGCAGCTTAGGGACTACCCCTGCCGATGGCTACACCTTC.

This rearrangement joins TRBV7-8 to TRBJ1-1; D is possibly TRBD1 (6 bases). Germline V gene data show CDR1 as SGHVS and CDR2 as FQNEAQ. The CDR3 sequence is 16 residues long. V was clipped by 2 bases and J by 4 bases, with 17 bases between them. The CDR3 loop is CASSLYLSGVSTEAFF. The DNA of the CDR3 is TGTGCCAGCAGCTTATATCTCTCAGGGGTGAGCACTGAAGCTTTCTTT.

The rearrangement uses TRBV2 and TRBJ1-1; D remains unclear. V was shortened by 8 bases and J by 1 base, with 17 bases between the two germline ends. Germline-derived CDR1 and CDR2 are SNHLY and FYNNEI. The CDR3 is made up of 15 amino acids. The CDR3 nucleotides read TGTGCCAGCGGACCGGAGTTGGATTCGAACACTGAAGCTTTCTTT. It translates to CASGPELDSNTEAFF.

This chain links TRBV10-3 with TRBJ1-6; 8 nucleotides line up with TRBD1. Germline assignment: CDR1 ENHRY and CDR2 SYGVKD. The CDR3 has 15 residues. V shed 0 bases, J shed 8 bases, and the junction held 3 bases outside the gene matches. CDR3 in amino acids: CAISESRGQDSPLHF. For the CDR3, the DNA is TGTGCCATCAGTGAGTCAAGGGGACAGGATTCACCCCTCCACTTT.

The chain uses TRBV11-3 and TRBJ2-3, with 9 bases identical to TRBD2. Per germline, CDR1 SGHNT and CDR2 YENEEA. CDR3 length equals 16 residues. The ends lost 5 bases at V and 3 bases at J; junction bases unmatched: 9. For the CDR3, the DNA is TGTGCCAGCAGCCCAGTAGCGGGAGAGGCAACAGATACGCAGTATTTT. Its protein is CASSPVAGEATDTQYF.

The J gene is TRBJ2-3, the V gene TRBV6-5; D might be TRBD2 (6 bases). Trimming shortened V by 2 bases and J by 2 bases, and 11 bases separated the two germline ends. This CDR3 is built from 15 residues. Per germline, CDR1 MNHEY and CDR2 SVGAGI. The CDR3 loop is CASSYGIADTDTQYF. Here the CDR3 DNA reads TGTGCCAGCAGTTACGGGATAGCGGACACAGATACGCAGTATTTT.

This clone was found a few times. The V and J genes are TRBV6-5 and TRBJ1-2, with D possibly being TRBD1 (5 bases). With 6 bases removed from V and 8 bases from J, the gap between germline ends came to 19 bases. This CDR3 has 14 residues. Germline CDR1 reads MNHEY; CDR2 reads SVGAGI. The CDR3 loop reads CASRRGDSYGGYTF. CDR3 nucleotides: TGTGCCAGCAGGAGGGGAGACAGCTACGGAGGCTACACCTTC.

The V and J genes are TRBV6-5 and TRBJ2-1; the D gene is possibly TRBD2 (6 bases). Trimming pared 6 bases from V and 0 bases from J, leaving 12 bases between. The CDR3 sequence is 15 residues long. Germline V gives CDR1 MNHEY, CDR2 SVGAGI. The CDR3, as DNA: TGTGCCAGCAGGCCACGGGGGAGCTCCTACAATGAGCAGTTCTTC. Translation gives CASRPRGSSYNEQFF.

The CDR3 DNA follows: TGTGCCAGCAGCAGAAACCAGAAGGAAATGAACACCGGGGAGCTGTTTTTT. It yields the protein CASSRNQKEMNTGELFF. The chain carries TRBV13 and TRBJ2-2; D uncertain. With 5 bases removed from V and 1 base from J, the gap between germline ends came to 17 bases. The CDR3 is 17 residues long. The germline V gene has CDR1 PRHDT and CDR2 FYEKMQ (reference sequence).

The chain carries TRBV5-1 and TRBJ2-5; TRBD1 aligns across 7 bases. This CDR3 has 14 amino acids. J gave up 4 bases and V 5 bases, and 8 bases lay outside the gene matches. Germline CDR1 is SGHRS and CDR2 is YFSETQ. Here the CDR3 DNA reads TGCGCCAGCAGGGCCGGGACAGCAGGAGAGACCCAGTACTTC. Protein sequence: CASRAGTAGETQYF. Variable domain in full (rest from reference TRBV5-1 and TRBJ2-5): KAGVTQTPRYLIKTRGQQVTLSCSPISGHRSVSWYQQTPGQGLQFLFEYFSETQRNKGNFPGRFSGRQFSNSRSEMNVSTLELGDSALYLCASRAGTAGETQYFGPGTRLLVL.

The V call is TRBV9, the J call TRBJ2-2; D tentatively fits TRBD1 or TRBD2 (6 bases each). The germline V gene has CDR1 SGDLS and CDR2 YYNGEE. V was cut by 3 bases and J by 5 bases, with 17 bases left in between. CDR3 length: 16 residues. The CDR3 DNA follows: TGTGCCAGCAGCGGATCACGGGGGCCCCGGACCGGGGAGCTGTTTTTT. It specifies CASSGSRGPRTGELFF.

The rearrangement joins TRBV11-2 to TRBJ2-3, with D hard to call. V was shortened by 3 bases and J by 2 bases, with 6 bases between the two germline ends. CDR3 length: 13 amino acids. CDR1 is SGHAT, CDR2 FQNNGV, per germline. CDR3 coding DNA: TGTGCCAGCAGCTTTGCAGACACAGATACGCAGTATTTT. This translates into CASSFADTDTQYF. Filled out from reference TRBV11-2 and TRBJ2-3, the complete variable domain reads EAGVAQSPRYKIIEKRQSVAFWCNPISGHATLYWYQQILGQGPKLLIQFQNNGVVDDSQLPKDRFSAERLKGVDSTLKIQPAKLEDSAVYLCASSFADTDTQYFGPGTRLTVL.

The gene calls are TRBV2 and TRBJ1-4; a weak D match, TRBD1 (5 bases). Trimming cost V 2 bases and J 0 bases, with 10 bases left between them. The germline V gene encodes CDR1 SNHLY and CDR2 FYNNEI. The CDR3 runs to 16 residues. CDR3 nucleotides: TGTGCCAGCAGTGAATTACAGGTGGCAACTAATGAAAAACTGTTTTTT. Residues: CASSELQVATNEKLFF.

The V and J genes are TRBV3-1 (or the pseudogene TRBV3-2) and TRBJ1-1; 7 positions match TRBD1. Trimming removed 4 bases from V and 4 bases from J; junction bases left unmatched: 9. Germline assignment: CDR1 LGHDT and CDR2 YNNKEL (reference sequence). The CDR3 runs to 15 residues. The CDR3 nucleotides are TGTGCCAGCAGCCCTAGGGGGCGTCTTGGCACTGAAGCTTTCTTT. Its protein is CASSPRGRLGTEAFF.

This rearrangement joins TRBV28 to TRBJ2-1; D possibly corresponds to TRBD2 (7 bases). The CDR3 has 15 residues. Trimming cost V 3 bases and J 8 bases, with 17 bases left between them. Germline CDR1 is MDHEN and CDR2 is SYDVKM. For the CDR3, the DNA is TGTGCCAGCAGTTTCTGGCAGGGGAGGGGGGATGAGCAGTTCTTC. It is translated as CASSFWQGRGDEQFF.

With regard to this clone: One end of the junction does not line up with germline, which may come from a read error. V is TRBV10-1 and J is TRBJ2-1, with a tentative D call TRBD1 (5 bases). This CDR3 spans 14 amino acids. CDR1 is WNHNN and CDR2 is SYGVQD in the germline V gene (reference sequence). In DNA form, the CDR3 reads TGCGCCAGCAGCGAACAGGTGTCCTCCAATGAGCAGTTCTTC. Its protein product is CASSEQVSSNEQFF.

Of note for this clone: The same CDR3 can be traced to other DNA sequences in this sample. This chain joins TRBV2 and TRBJ1-4; TRBD1 matches at 7 bases. This CDR3 has 17 residues. After removal of 3 bases from V and 8 bases from J, the junction contained 15 bases not matched to a gene. The germline gives CDR1 SNHLY, CDR2 FYNNEI. The CDR3 DNA is TGTGCCAGCAGTGACCCGGACAGGTCCACCTTCGGGGAAAAACTGTTTTTT. Translating gives CASSDPDRSTFGEKLFF.